This passage covers 3 T cell receptor beta chains from one sample sequenced in a study of shared clonotypes between healthy human individuals. TCRdb's table, derived via immunoSEQ multiplex PCR, lists solely in-frame clones and lacks some. The table shows over a million clones, with approximately 80% occurring only once. Sequencing used memory CD4+ T cells from PBMCs. Subset of the sample: CD45RA-negative fraction. Receptors were obtained from a man in his late teens or twenties in good health. Some clones in this sample may be carry-over from other donors' samples.

This clone has a single count. The chain links TRBV18 to TRBJ2-1, with 9 nucleotides matching TRBD2. Germline V gene data show CDR1 as KGHSH and CDR2 as LQKENI. The CDR3 loop spans 16 amino acids. V was clipped by 5 bases and J by 7 bases; unmatched bases: 12. CDR3 sequence (DNA): TGTGCCAGCTCAAAAGAGGGACTAGCCCCGGTGAATGAGCAGTTCTTC. Translated: CASSKEGLAPVNEQFF.

The table lists this clone with many counts. The sample has other DNA sequences that encode this CDR3 too. The gene calls are TRBV5-4 and TRBJ1-4; D is possibly TRBD1 (5 bases). The V gene's germline CDR1 is SGHNT and CDR2 YYREEE (reference sequence). The CDR3 spans 16 residues. V was cut by 4 bases and J by 2 bases, with 15 bases left in between. DNA for the CDR3: TGTGCCAGCAGCATCCGGGACGGCCTGACTAATGAAAAACTGTTTTTT. Amino acid sequence: CASSIRDGLTNEKLFF.

V and J are TRBV6-6 and TRBJ1-5; 10 bases are shared with TRBD1. With V trimmed by 7 bases and J by 5 bases, 5 bases remained unmatched. This CDR3 has 14 residues. Germline V gene sequence: CDR1 MNHNY, CDR2 SVGAGI (reference sequence). The CDR3 DNA follows: TGTGCCAGCACCTTGGGGACAGGGGATCAGCCCCAGCATTTT. As protein: CASTLGTGDQPQHF.